Following are 3 T cell receptor beta chains from one sample sequenced in a study of T cells in localized non-small cell lung cancer. The assay was immunoSEQ multiplex PCR, and TCRdb's table has in-frame clones only and misses some. The sample holds around 1,100 clones, about 20% seen once. The sample in question was normal lung tissue next to the tumor, obtained before any cancer treatment. The receptors were gathered from a male donor at least 60 years old with stage II lung adenocarcinoma.

This clone was found a few times. The chain carries TRBV9 and TRBJ1-2, with D tentatively TRBD1 (5 bases). CDR1 and CDR2 from the germline V gene are SGDLS and YYNGEE. This CDR3 has 14 amino acids. Between the trimmed V and J ends, which lost 5 bases and 10 bases, there was a span of 21 bases. DNA of the CDR3: TGTGCCAGCAGTGACAGTACGGGGAGGGCAGACTACACCTTC. Its protein product is CASSDSTGRADYTF.

As DNA, the CDR3 is TGTGCCAGCAGCCAAGGGCGACAGACAGACGAGCAGTACTTC. Encoded protein: CASSQGRQTDEQYF. V usage is TRBV11-3 and J usage is TRBJ2-7; D might be TRBD1 (5 bases). V was trimmed by 5 bases and J by 5 bases, leaving 16 bases between them. This CDR3 has 14 amino acids. Germline CDR1 is SGHNT and CDR2 is YENEEA.

By frequency in the sample, this clone is large. The chain joins TRBV10-3 to TRBJ1-1; D may be TRBD1 (6 bases). This CDR3 has 16 residues. V was clipped by 1 base and J by 7 bases, with 19 bases between them. CDR1 is ENHRY and CDR2 is SYGVKD in the germline V gene. The CDR3 nucleotides are TGTGCCATCAGTGAGTTTGAAGACAGGTCGTATCTTGAAGCTTTCTTT. Its protein product is CAISEFEDRSYLEAFF.